Here is one TCR beta chain with its context. Its antigen is not known. The sample originates from a study of cytomegalovirus exposure and HLA in healthy donors. Study-wide results and caveats: According to a later analysis, most TCR beta chains associated with CMV appeared HLA-restricted. For most TCR beta V segments, an earlier analysis put the productive rate at about 90% or about 30% of the time. In a later analysis, a missense DCLRE1C variant was linked to TCR beta V- and J-gene trimming.

The PCR had 60 Vbeta and 13 Jbeta primers. Here immunoSEQ multiplex PCR was the method, and the copy in TCRdb shows in-frame clones only, minus some. Altogether 90,000 to 150,000 clones are present, 50% to 65% being singletons, with the ten largest covering about 9.1%. Germline V lookup: CDR1 SGHRS, CDR2 YFSETQ. The CDR3 covers 16 residues. V was shortened by 0 bases and J by 0 bases, with 13 bases between the two germline ends. The genes are TRBV5-1 and TRBJ2-7; D gene unclear. The TCR was taken from a man aged 35-49 years in good health and CMV-seropositive. Sequencing input: PBMCs. The CDR3 spells CASSLGGVLSSYEQYF. Written as DNA, the CDR3 is TGCGCCAGCAGCTTGGGAGGCGTTTTATCCTCCTACGAGCAGTACTTC. The full variable domain, completed using reference TRBV5-1 and TRBJ2-7, is KAGVTQTPRYLIKTRGQQVTLSCSPISGHRSVSWYQQTPGQGLQFLFEYFSETQRNKGNFPGRFSGRQFSNSRSEMNVSTLELGDSALYLCASSLGGVLSSYEQYFGPGTRLTVT.